The source of this T cell receptor beta chain is a study of cytomegalovirus exposure and HLA in healthy donors. Across the study: Unique TCRs numbering roughly 85 million, obtained from HLA-typed donors, made up an early data release. Study observations and caveats: Investigators reported approximately 170 TCR beta chains as tied to cytomegalovirus. As was reported, the HLA-A and HLA-B alleles of most subjects were accurately predicted from TCR beta sequences.

Regarding donors, all were healthy bone marrow donors. PCR employed 60 Vbeta and 13 Jbeta primers. Assay used: immunoSEQ multiplex PCR; TCRdb lists only in-frame clones, some missing. The data contain some 190,000 clones, 76% of them singletons. CDR3 length equals 14 residues. V lost 2 bases and J lost 4; bases outside the gene matches: 2. CDR1 MNHEY and CDR2 SMNVEV come from the germline V gene (reference sequence). A word on this clone: Its antigen is not identified.

Sample: PBMCs. The source of this sequence is a man between 18 and 29 years old in good health and CMV-seronegative. The chain has TRBV27 and TRBJ2-3; TRBD2 aligns across 8 bases. CDR3 coding DNA: TGTGCCAGCAGTTTAGCGGGAGGAGCAGATACGCAGTATTTT. Its translation: CASSLAGGADTQYF.